Sequencing of this T cell receptor beta chain was carried out in a study of control samples from healthy donors and cancer patients. CDR1 and CDR2 (germline): MNHEY, SMNVEV (reference sequence). The CDR3 extends over 15 amino acids. The V and J ends lost 1 base and 1 base respectively, with 10 bases between them. The table came from immunoSEQ multiplex PCR; TCRdb's copy has only in-frame clones and leaves some out. The top ten hold 1.5% to 2% of the sample, which has 150,000 to 200,000 clones, about 91% seen once. This clonotype originated in a man between 18 and 29 years old in good health. This chain uses TRBV27 with TRBJ1-1, with D tentatively TRBD1 (6 bases). Sequences were obtained from blood. Here the CDR3 DNA reads TGTGCCAGCAGTTTATTACCGACAGGGAACACTGAAGCTTTCTTT. Protein sequence: CASSLLPTGNTEAFF.